These 8 T cell receptor beta chains were all obtained from the same sample, sequenced in a study of blood T cell repertoires in COVID-19. The repertoire was sequenced with immunoSEQ multiplex PCR; TCRdb's copy has only in-frame clones and lacks some. The table lists 120,000 to 150,000 clones, 86% of them singletons. Sequences were obtained from peripheral blood. The receptors were gathered from a woman aged 60-75 years with acute or convalescent COVID-19.

This chain links TRBV19 with TRBJ2-5; 11 positions match TRBD2. The CDR3 runs to 16 residues. Germline trimming cut 5 bases from V and 1 base from J; bases unmatched to any gene: 6. Germline values: CDR1 LNHDA, CDR2 SQIVND (reference sequence). The CDR3 DNA reads TGTGCCAGTAGTTCTCTAGCGGGGGGACTCCAAGAGACCCAGTACTTC. Its protein is CASSSLAGGLQETQYF.

V is TRBV9 and J is TRBJ2-5; D is undetermined. This CDR3 contains 13 residues. Trimming took 1 base from V and 4 from J, leaving 8 bases between them. Germline loops: CDR1 SGDLS, CDR2 YYNGEE. CDR3 sequence reads: CASSVRGLETQYF. In nucleotides, the CDR3 is TGTGCCAGCAGCGTACGAGGTTTAGAGACCCAGTACTTC.

This clone was seen more than once but under ten times. The gene calls are TRBV4-1 and TRBJ1-5, with TRBD1 matching over 8 bases. CDR1 and CDR2 (germline): MGHRA, YSYEKL. The CDR3 runs 15 residues. V gave up 4 bases and J gave up 4 bases; unmatched junction bases: 6. The CDR3 sequence is CASSREDRVNQPQHF. The CDR3 DNA reads TGCGCCAGCAGCCGAGAGGACAGGGTGAATCAGCCCCAGCATTTT.

The chain combines TRBV19 with TRBJ2-3, with TRBD1 matching 10 bases. Trimming at V came to 4 bases and at J to 0 bases, leaving 4 bases not matched to a gene. Germline-derived CDR1 and CDR2 are LNHDA and SQIVND (reference sequence). The CDR3 runs to 16 residues. The CDR3, as DNA: TGTGCCAGTAGTAGACAGGGGGCGCAGAGCACAGATACGCAGTATTTT. It codes for CASSRQGAQSTDTQYF. The full variable domain, completed using reference TRBV19 and TRBJ2-3, is DGGITQSPKYLFRKEGQNVTLSCEQNLNHDAMYWYRQDPGQGLRLIYYSQIVNDFQKGDIAEGYSVSREKKESFPLTVTSAQKNPTAFYLCASSRQGAQSTDTQYFGPGTRLTVL.

The chain carries TRBV19 and TRBJ2-7; TRBD1 matches 7 bases. Trimming cost V 5 bases and J 1 base; bases outside gene matches: 11. Germline CDR1 and CDR2: LNHDA and SQIVND (reference sequence). The CDR3 runs to 16 residues. The CDR3 nucleotides read TGTGCCAGTAGTTCCCCAGGACAGGCCCGGTCCTACGAGCAGTACTTC. It yields the protein CASSSPGQARSYEQYF.

The chain recombines TRBV10-3 with TRBJ1-2; no clear D. Per germline, CDR1 ENHRY and CDR2 SYGVKD. The V end lost 0 bases, the J end lost 4 bases, and 9 bases lay between the germline ends. The CDR3 runs to 14 residues. The CDR3 DNA reads as TGTGCCATCAGTGAGTCGAAGAGCGCCTATGGCTACACCTTC. Its protein is CAISESKSAYGYTF.

The chain carries TRBV5-4 and TRBJ2-5; a possible D gene is TRBD1 (6 bases). The CDR3 is made up of 14 amino acids. Germline V CDR1 and CDR2: SGHNT, YYREEE (reference sequence). Trimming removed 0 bases from V and 5 bases from J, with 11 bases in between. The CDR3: CASSLGGGTETQYF. CDR3 nucleotide sequence: TGTGCCAGCAGCTTGGGAGGGGGTACGGAGACCCAGTACTTC.

CDR3 sequence (DNA): TGTGCCAGCAGCCGACAGGGGAGGGGGTACTACGAGCAGTACTTC. Protein: CASSRQGRGYYEQYF. V usage is TRBV7-8 and J usage is TRBJ2-7; perhaps TRBD1 as D (8 bases). The CDR3 is made up of 15 amino acids. The V end lost 5 bases, the J end lost 3 bases, and 17 bases lay between the germline ends. Germline loops: CDR1 SGHVS, CDR2 FQNEAQ.